The 32 T cell receptor beta chains given below trace back to one sample, sequenced in a study of T-cell memory formation after mild COVID-19. TCRdb redid the calling of the 5' RACE reads with MiXCR, one entry per CDR3 protein. The sample comprises more than 110,000 distinct CDR3 sequences, about 14% of which are singletons, and approximately 30% rests with the top ten. What was sequenced was PBMCs or a T cell subset sorted from them (not recorded which). The receptor source for this set is an adult woman who had mild COVID-19 (a few samples of this study predate the infection). Cell type and time point are not known.

The chain uses TRBV15 and TRBJ1-1; 9 bases align to TRBD1. After removal of 3 bases from V and 7 bases from J, the junction contained 9 bases not matched to a gene. The CDR3 runs 15 residues. CDR1 is LNHNV, CDR2 YYDKDF, per germline (reference sequence). The CDR3: CATSSPGQGTREAFF. CDR3 in DNA: TGTGCCACCAGCAGCCCGGGACAGGGCACTCGTGAAGCTTTCTTT. Filled out from reference TRBV15 and TRBJ1-1, the complete variable domain reads DAMVIQNPRYQVTQFGKPVTLSCSQTLNHNVMYWYQQKSSQAPKLLFHYYDKDFNNEADTPDNFQSRRPNTSFCFLDIRSPGLGDTAMYLCATSSPGQGTREAFFGQGTRLTVV.

Notes on this clonotype: This CDR3 fails to terminate in the conserved phenylalanine or tryptophan, so it likely reflects a read error. No DNA is shown, since the ends of the CDR3 on it are uncertain; the CDR3 is the one TCRdb lists. The CDR3 sequence: CASTSGGL. V gene TRBV5-4 combines with J gene TRBJ2-3; the table names TRBD2, a call not compared with the DNA. Germline V CDR1 and CDR2: SGHNT, YYREEE (reference sequence). The CDR3 is 8 amino acids long, termini counted.

This clonotype has just a few counts. J is TRBJ2-7 and V is TRBV2, with 10 positions matching TRBD2. This CDR3 spans 15 amino acids. Trimming removed 6 bases from V and 7 bases from J; junction bases left unmatched: 12. The germline gives CDR1 SNHLY, CDR2 FYNNEI. CDR3 sequence: CASSNLAGAPGEQYF. Here the CDR3 DNA reads TGTGCCAGCAGCAACCTAGCGGGGGCCCCTGGTGAGCAGTACTTC.

The chain recombines TRBV7-2 with TRBJ2-1, with TRBD2 matching over 12 bases. The germline gives CDR1 SGHTA, CDR2 FQGNSA. The CDR3 is made up of 18 amino acids. With 5 bases clipped from V and 2 bases from J, the junction kept 10 bases outside the gene matches. The CDR3 region has the DNA TGTGCCAGCAGCGTCCCTAGCGGGGGGGCCGGTGCCTACAATGAGCAGTTCTTC. Its translation: CASSVPSGGAGAYNEQFF.

The V and J genes are TRBV6-4 and TRBJ2-5; no firm D call. Trimming took 2 bases from V and 3 from J, leaving 7 bases between them. The CDR3 is 13 residues long. The germline V gene encodes CDR1 MRHNA and CDR2 SNTAGT. The CDR3: CASSDDSEETQYF. DNA of the CDR3: TGTGCCAGCAGTGACGACTCCGAAGAGACCCAGTACTTC.

The chain combines TRBV3-1 with TRBJ2-2, with 7 bases aligning to TRBD2. The germline V gene has CDR1 LGHDT and CDR2 YNNKEL (reference sequence). The trim removed 1 base at V and 4 bases at J, leaving 3 bases unmatched. The CDR3 extends over 15 amino acids. The DNA of the CDR3 is TGTGCCAGCAGCCAAGGATGGGGGGGCACCGGGGAGCTGTTTTTT. This codes for CASSQGWGGTGELFF.

This clonotype occurred many times. This chain uses TRBV30 with TRBJ2-3; D assignment may be TRBD1 or TRBD2 (5 bases each). Between the trimmed V and J ends, which lost 3 bases and 4 bases, there was a span of 14 bases. Germline CDR1 GTSNPN, CDR2 SVGIG (reference sequence). This CDR3 contains 14 residues. Here the CDR3 DNA reads TGTGCCTGGAGCCGAGGGGCCGGTGCAGATACGCAGTATTTT. Residues: CAWSRGAGADTQYF. Variable domain in full (rest from reference TRBV30 and TRBJ2-3): SQTIHQWPATLVQPVGSPLSLECTVEGTSNPNLYWYRQAAGRGLQLLFYSVGIGQISSEVPQNLSASRPQDRQFILSSKKLLLSDSGFYLCAWSRGAGADTQYFGPGTRLTVL.

This clonotype came up a few times. The chain links TRBV6-5 to TRBJ2-1; D gene ambiguous. With 2 bases removed from V and 5 bases from J, the gap between germline ends came to 7 bases. CDR3 length equals 13 residues. The germline gives CDR1 MNHEY, CDR2 SVGAGI. This CDR3 reads CASSYSQNNEQFF. CDR3 DNA sequence: TGTGCCAGCAGTTACAGTCAGAACAATGAGCAGTTCTTC.

The V gene is TRBV5-1, the J gene TRBJ1-2; no definite D call. This CDR3 has 14 residues. Trimming took off 4 bases at V and 4 bases at J, with 14 bases between the two ends. Per the germline V gene, CDR1 is SGHRS and CDR2 is YFSETQ. The CDR3 bases are TGCGCCAGCAGCGGCGCCACGACCGTCTATGGCTACACCTTC. Amino acids: CASSGATTVYGYTF.

This clonotype came up a few times. This sequence joins TRBV7-8 and TRBJ1-6, with TRBD1 as a possible D gene (5 bases). Between the trimmed V and J ends, which lost 4 bases and 0 bases, there was a span of 22 bases. This CDR3 is 20 amino acids long. The germline V gene has CDR1 SGHVS and CDR2 FQNEAQ. CDR3 region: CASSSILQGRIDSYNSPLHF. The CDR3 DNA sequence: TGTGCCAGCAGCTCGATCCTTCAGGGCAGAATTGACTCCTATAATTCACCCCTCCACTTT.

This clonotype was recorded a few times. The chain has TRBV6-1 and TRBJ2-5, with TRBD2 matching over 11 bases. This CDR3 spans 15 amino acids. The V gene end was trimmed by 4 bases and the J gene end by 4 bases; junction bases not matched to a gene: 5. CDR1 is MNHNS and CDR2 is SASEGT in the germline V gene. CDR3 residues: CASSVPTSGIETQYF. CDR3 DNA: TGTGCCAGCAGTGTTCCGACTAGCGGGATAGAGACCCAGTACTTC.

Turning to this clonotype: This may arise from a read error, as a much more abundant clone is one base away. The chain is built from TRBV12-3 or TRBV12-4 and TRBJ2-1, with D hard to call. The V end lost 5 bases, the J end lost 12 bases, and 11 bases lay between the germline ends. The CDR3 is 11 residues long. CDR3 sequence reads: CASSTGPGQFF. The CDR3 DNA is TGTGCCAGCAGTACCGGACCCGGGCAGTTCTTC.

In this sample, this clonotype turned up a few times. The CDR3 here is CASSYTPEAFF. The CDR3 DNA is TGTGCCAGCAGTTATACACCTGAAGCTTTCTTT. The V gene is TRBV6-6, the J gene TRBJ1-1; D remains ambiguous. V was trimmed by 3 bases and J by 6 bases, leaving 5 bases between them. The CDR3 sequence is 11 residues long. The germline V gene encodes CDR1 MNHNY and CDR2 SVGAGI (reference sequence).

This clonotype was seen a handful of times. The V call is TRBV4-2, the J call TRBJ2-1; no firm D call. V was cut by 0 bases and J by 5 bases, with 5 bases left in between. Germline V gene lookup returns CDR1 LGHNA and CDR2 YNFKEQ. The CDR3 totals 13 residues. The CDR3 reads CASSQDDNNEQFF. The CDR3 nucleotides are TGTGCCAGCAGCCAAGACGACAACAATGAGCAGTTCTTC.

This rearrangement joins TRBV12-3 or TRBV12-4 to TRBJ2-7, with D unclear. The V and J ends lost 5 bases and 7 bases respectively, with 9 bases between them. The CDR3 consists of 11 residues. CDR3 amino acids: CASSVDLEQYF. CDR3 in DNA: TGTGCCAGCAGTGTCGACCTTGAGCAGTACTTC.

V usage is TRBV27 and J usage is TRBJ1-2; TRBD1 matches 10 bases. The junction had 9 bases not matched to a gene; V was cut back by 5 bases and J by 6 bases. The CDR3 covers 15 residues. Per the germline V gene, CDR1 is MNHEY and CDR2 is SMNVEV (reference sequence). The CDR3 loop reads CASSPRDRGGDGYTF. CDR3 bases: TGTGCCAGCAGTCCCCGGGACAGGGGAGGTGATGGCTACACCTTC.

This clonotype was observed a few times. The rearrangement joins TRBV7-9 to TRBJ2-3; 10 bases map to TRBD2. The ends lost 4 bases at V and 4 bases at J; junction bases unmatched: 11. CDR1 and CDR2 (germline): SEHNR, FQNEAQ (reference sequence). The CDR3 length is 17 residues. This CDR3 is CASSSLLAGVRADTQYF. In nucleotides, the CDR3 is TGTGCCAGCAGCTCACTTCTAGCGGGAGTCCGTGCAGATACGCAGTATTTT.

This clonotype appeared many times. V is TRBV12-3 or TRBV12-4 and J is TRBJ1-1, with unresolved D. CDR3 length: 12 residues. The germline V and J ends were trimmed by 1 base and 5 bases, with 5 bases remaining between them. This CDR3 reads CASSLGVTEAFF. The CDR3 coding sequence is TGTGCCAGCAGTTTAGGTGTAACTGAAGCTTTCTTT.

This clonotype occurred a few times. J is TRBJ1-3 and V is TRBV7-9; 7 bases align to TRBD1. The V segment lost 4 bases and the J segment 4 bases; nucleotides outside the gene matches: 10. Germline CDR1 reads SEHNR; CDR2 reads FQNEAQ (reference sequence). The length of the CDR3 is 16 residues. This CDR3 reads CASSSATTGDGNTIYF. In DNA form, the CDR3 reads TGTGCCAGCAGCTCGGCAACCACAGGGGACGGAAACACCATATATTTT. Combining the CDR3 with reference TRBV7-9 and TRBJ1-3 gives the whole variable domain DTGVSQNPRHKITKRGQNVTFRCDPISEHNRLYWYRQTLGQGPEFLTYFQNEAQLEKSRLLSDRFSAERPKGSFSTLEIQRTEQGDSAMYLCASSSATTGDGNTIYFGEGSWLTVV.

J is TRBJ2-2 and V is TRBV9; a possible D gene is TRBD1 (6 bases). The CDR3 length is 13 residues. The germline gives CDR1 SGDLS, CDR2 YYNGEE. Trimming shortened V by 4 bases and J by 9 bases, and 13 bases separated the two germline ends. The DNA of the CDR3 is TGTGCCAGCAGCTTTCCAGGGGCACGGGAGCTGTTTTTT. Translation gives CASSFPGARELFF. The full variable domain, in which reference TRBV9 and TRBJ2-2 provide the parts outside the CDR3, is DSGVTQTPKHLITATGQRVTLRCSPRSGDLSVYWYQQSLDQGLQFLIQYYNGEERAKGNILERFSAQQFPDLHSELNLSSLELGDSALYFCASSFPGARELFFGEGSRLTVL.

V is TRBV5-1 and J is TRBJ2-1; D is possibly TRBD1 (5 bases). This CDR3 contains 16 residues. Germline CDR1 is SGHRS and CDR2 is YFSETQ. The V end was cut by 0 bases, the J end by 6 bases, with 16 bases between. The CDR3 nucleotides read TGCGCCAGCAGCTTGGCCGCGGCTAGAAGGGGCAATGAGCAGTTCTTC. Encoded protein: CASSLAAARRGNEQFF.

The chain carries TRBV7-6 and TRBJ1-4; no definite D call. The germline gives CDR1 SGHVS, CDR2 FNYEAQ. The CDR3 is 17 residues long. V lost 5 bases, J lost 7 bases, and 23 bases lay in between. CDR3 protein: CASSPRRPEFSGEKLFF. Here the CDR3 DNA reads TGTGCCAGCAGCCCTAGGAGGCCGGAGTTTAGCGGTGAAAAACTGTTTTTT.

The gene calls are TRBV20-1 and TRBJ2-5; D gene ambiguous. V was trimmed by 1 base and J by 4 bases, leaving 13 bases between them. CDR3 length: 14 amino acids. The germline CDR1 and CDR2 sequences are DFQATT and SNEGSKA (reference sequence). CDR3 coding DNA: TGCAGTGCTAGAGCCCCGGCCGGGCCAGAGACCCAGTACTTC. Translated, it gives CSARAPAGPETQYF.

The rearrangement joins TRBV5-6 to TRBJ2-7; TRBD1 matches at 9 bases. The CDR3 extends over 14 amino acids. Germline CDR1 is SGHDT and CDR2 is YYEEEE. Trimming at V came to 4 bases and at J to 3 bases, leaving 5 bases not matched to a gene. CDR3 coding DNA: TGTGCCAGCAGCGGCCGGGACAGGGTCTACGAGCAGTACTTC. Its protein product is CASSGRDRVYEQYF.

In this sample, this clonotype turned up a few times. V gene TRBV25-1 combines with J gene TRBJ2-1, with 13 bases aligning to TRBD2. Germline V gives CDR1 MGHDK, CDR2 SYGVNS. J lost 2 bases, V lost 10 bases, and 8 bases had no gene match. The length of the CDR3 is 16 residues. The CDR3 is CATLGLAGVTYNEQFF. In nucleotides, the CDR3 is TGTGCCACCCTCGGACTAGCGGGAGTTACCTACAATGAGCAGTTCTTC.

V gene TRBV12-3 or TRBV12-4 combines with J gene TRBJ2-7; D is uncertain. V lost 6 bases to trimming and J lost 3 bases, with 12 bases between them. The CDR3 covers 13 residues. CDR3 in DNA: TGTGCCAGCAGCACAAGTAGGGACTACGAGCAGTACTTC. As protein: CASSTSRDYEQYF.

Only a few counts were recorded for this clonotype. The V gene is TRBV5-5, the J gene TRBJ2-5, with D possibly TRBD2 on 6 matching bases. Trimming pared 0 bases from V and 2 bases from J, leaving 11 bases between. CDR1 and CDR2 from the germline V gene are SGHKS and YYEKEE (reference sequence). The CDR3 extends over 15 amino acids. The CDR3, as DNA: TGTGCCAGCAGCTTGGACCTAGCGAGGCAAGAGACCCAGTACTTC. Its translation is CASSLDLARQETQYF.

This clonotype was observed once. The V and J genes are TRBV10-3 and TRBJ2-2; 12 bases match TRBD2. This CDR3 has 18 amino acids. CDR1 and CDR2 from the germline V gene are ENHRY and SYGVKD. With V trimmed by 0 bases and J by 6 bases, 8 bases remained unmatched. CDR3 nucleotides: TGTGCCATCAGTGAGTCGAAACTAGCGGGAGGAGTGGCCGGGGAGCTGTTTTTT. Residues: CAISESKLAGGVAGELFF.

The chain carries TRBV7-9 and TRBJ2-7; D perhaps matches TRBD1 (5 bases). Germline assignment: CDR1 SEHNR and CDR2 FQNEAQ (reference sequence). V lost 5 bases and J lost 4, with 18 bases in between. The length of the CDR3 is 15 residues. Here the CDR3 reads CASSLGQGLWYEQYF. The CDR3 DNA is TGTGCCAGCAGCCTAGGGCAGGGCCTTTGGTACGAGCAGTACTTC.

This clonotype was seen only a few times. This sequence joins TRBV7-6 and TRBJ1-1; D remains unclear. Germline CDR1 and CDR2: SGHVS and FNYEAQ. This CDR3 region has 14 residues. The V gene lost 2 bases and the J gene lost 3 bases, with 10 bases spanning the gap. The CDR3 sequence is CASSLKGGDTEAFF. CDR3 in DNA: TGTGCCAGCAGCTTAAAGGGTGGGGACACTGAAGCTTTCTTT.

The DNA of the CDR3 is TGTGCCAGTCGAAGTTGGGTGCAGGGTATATTCACTGAAGCTTTCTTT. Translation: CASRSWVQGIFTEAFF. This rearrangement joins TRBV12-3 or TRBV12-4 to TRBJ1-1; D possibly corresponds to TRBD1 (5 bases). The CDR3 is 16 residues long. The germline V and J ends were trimmed by 9 bases and 4 bases, with 24 bases remaining between them.

This clonotype has just a few counts. The V and J genes are TRBV4-3 and TRBJ1-1; D is possibly TRBD1 (6 bases). CDR1 and CDR2 (germline): LGHNA, YSLEER. Trimming shortened V by 1 base and J by 5 bases, and 11 bases separated the two germline ends. This CDR3 is 14 amino acids long. DNA of the CDR3: TGCGCCAGCAGCCAAGGCAGGGGATCAACTGAAGCTTTCTTT. Encoded protein: CASSQGRGSTEAFF.